The present entry profiles one TCR beta chain with its context. This clonotype was observed a few times. Its target antigen remains unknown. No per-base quality is available; no much larger clone lies one base away. The sample originates from a study of yellow fever vaccine responses in identical twins (dated by TCRdb to 2016 to 2018). The study in broad terms: In identical twins, the study followed T cell clones that responded to the vaccine with precision. General findings and caveats noted by the study authors: According to the authors, the vaccine-induced T cell response in identical twins seemed to be partly convergent and partly specific to each individual.

The library relied on RT-PCR. TCRdb records Illumina HiSeq 2500 as the sequencer. In-frame beta chains were kept once TCRdb had trimmed the public reads at Q25 with fastp and called clones with MiXCR. A single entry per CDR3 protein holds the most common genes and DNA from its merged rows. Present in this sample are 30,000 to 40,000 distinct CDR3 sequences, less than 70% of which were seen just once. The ten largest clones take up roughly 4.3% of the sample. Looking up the germline V gene (reference sequence) yields CDR1 LNHDA and CDR2 SQIVND. Its CDR3 holds 16 amino acids, cysteine through phenylalanine. Only the CDR3 DNA is retained, 48 bases long and in frame from the first base. V lost 2 bases and J lost 0 bases; the stretch between them is 11 bases long.

The origin of this receptor is a woman between 18 and 29 years old who received the yellow fever vaccine. Donor details come from another sample of the same person, matched by shared clones. The sequence joins TRBV19 to TRBJ1-5, and perhaps TRBD1 as D gene, on 5 matching bases. The material was T cells from blood (PBMCs), unsorted or a sorted subset (not recorded which), obtained before or after yellow fever vaccination (not recorded which). The CDR3 corresponds to CASSIQGPYSNQPQHF. The nucleotides read TGTGCCAGTAGTATACAGGGTCCTTATAGCAATCAGCCCCAGCATTTT.